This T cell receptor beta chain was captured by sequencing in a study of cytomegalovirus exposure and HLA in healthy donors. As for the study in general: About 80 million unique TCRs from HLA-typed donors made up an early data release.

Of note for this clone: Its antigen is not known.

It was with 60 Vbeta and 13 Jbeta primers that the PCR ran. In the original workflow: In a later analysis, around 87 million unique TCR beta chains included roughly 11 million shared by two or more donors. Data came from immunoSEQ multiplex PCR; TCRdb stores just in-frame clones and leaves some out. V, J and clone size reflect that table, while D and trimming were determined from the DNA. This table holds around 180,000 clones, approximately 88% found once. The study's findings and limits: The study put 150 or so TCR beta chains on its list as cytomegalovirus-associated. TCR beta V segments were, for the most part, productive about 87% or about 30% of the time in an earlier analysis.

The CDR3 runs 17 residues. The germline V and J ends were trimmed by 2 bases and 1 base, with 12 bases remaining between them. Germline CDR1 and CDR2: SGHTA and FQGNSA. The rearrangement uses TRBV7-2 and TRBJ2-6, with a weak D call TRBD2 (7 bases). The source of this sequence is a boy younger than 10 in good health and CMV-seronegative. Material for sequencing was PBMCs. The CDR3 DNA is TGTGCCAGCAGCTTACGAGGGGGGGAGTCTGGGGCCAACGTCCTGACTTTC. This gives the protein CASSLRGGESGANVLTF.